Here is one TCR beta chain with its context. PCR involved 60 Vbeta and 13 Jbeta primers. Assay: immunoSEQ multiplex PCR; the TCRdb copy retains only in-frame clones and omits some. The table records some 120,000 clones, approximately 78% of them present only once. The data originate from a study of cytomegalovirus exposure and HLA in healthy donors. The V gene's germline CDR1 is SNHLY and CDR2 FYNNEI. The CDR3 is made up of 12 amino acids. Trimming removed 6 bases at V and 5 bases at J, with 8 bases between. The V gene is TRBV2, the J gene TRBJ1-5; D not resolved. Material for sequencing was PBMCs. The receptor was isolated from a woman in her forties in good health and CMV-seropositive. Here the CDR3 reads CASSPEDQPQHF. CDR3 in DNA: TGTGCCAGCAGCCCGGAGGATCAGCCCCAGCATTTT.